This T cell receptor (beta chain) was profiled in a study of blood T cell repertoires in COVID-19. Study summary: The United States, Italy and Spain were the sources of the acute and convalescent COVID-19 samples.

This CDR3 region has 15 residues. V was cut by 5 bases and J by 7 bases, with 20 bases left in between. Germline lookup yields CDR1 MNHEY and CDR2 SVGAGI. Per the authors' pipeline: Amplifying reference gene primers gave estimates of nucleated cell counts. The protocol was immunoSEQ multiplex PCR, while the TCRdb copy is restricted to in-frame clones and leaves out a portion. V and J calls and clone size are copied from that table; D and trimming were computed from the DNA. Among 35,000 to 50,000 clones, nearly 90% were seen once, and the ten largest hold approximately 4.6%. The clonotype was recovered from a man in his 60s with acute or convalescent COVID-19. Material for sequencing was peripheral blood. The V call is TRBV6-5, the J call TRBJ1-2, with a possible D match to TRBD1 (6 bases). CDR3 protein: CASSHPGGQGGGYTF. The CDR3 bases are TGTGCCAGCAGTCATCCTGGGGGCCAGGGCGGTGGCTACACCTTC.